Below, 3 T cell receptor beta chains from the same sample are listed, as sequenced in a study of OX40 agonist ivuxolimab in advanced cancers. Library preparation employed the immunoSEQ multiplex PCR assay. The immuneACCESS repertoire file appears here via TCRdb, limited to in-frame rearrangements. These files lack a portion of the clones; in checked studies, under half of the deficit traces to unresolved V genes, and the cause of the others is not known. For this sample there are 50,000 to 65,000 clones; approximately 85% appear just once. Of the sample, around 1% is held by the ten largest clones. Sequencing used CD4+ or CD8+ T cells sorted from blood, obtained in a trial of the OX40 agonist ivuxolimab. These receptors came from an adult with an advanced solid tumor such as melanoma, head and neck, liver or kidney cancer.

V is TRBV19 and J is TRBJ1-1; TRBD1 agrees at 7 bases. CDR3 length: 14 residues. Per the germline V gene, CDR1 is LNHDA and CDR2 is SQIVND (reference sequence). Unmatched junction bases numbered 10, after V lost 7 bases and J lost 5 bases. The CDR3 coding sequence is TGTGCCAGTAACCCTCAGGGGGTGGGGACTGAAGCTTTCTTT. It specifies CASNPQGVGTEAFF.

The chain has TRBV27 and TRBJ2-1; D remains unclear. CDR1 MNHEY and CDR2 SMNVEV come from the germline V gene (reference sequence). This CDR3 comprises 13 residues. The V gene lost 4 bases and the J gene lost 10 bases, with 14 bases spanning the gap. The CDR3 region has the DNA TGTGCCAGCAGTTCCGGCATGGCGCTGGAGCAGTTCTTC. Its protein product is CASSSGMALEQFF.

V usage is TRBV28 and J usage is TRBJ1-6; a possible D gene is TRBD1 (6 bases). CDR1 and CDR2 from the germline V gene are MDHEN and SYDVKM. The CDR3 is 13 residues long. Trimming took off 6 bases at V and 8 bases at J, with 11 bases between the two ends. CDR3 protein: CASSPPGDSPLHF. In DNA, the CDR3 is TGTGCCAGCAGCCCGCCAGGGGATTCACCCCTCCACTTT.